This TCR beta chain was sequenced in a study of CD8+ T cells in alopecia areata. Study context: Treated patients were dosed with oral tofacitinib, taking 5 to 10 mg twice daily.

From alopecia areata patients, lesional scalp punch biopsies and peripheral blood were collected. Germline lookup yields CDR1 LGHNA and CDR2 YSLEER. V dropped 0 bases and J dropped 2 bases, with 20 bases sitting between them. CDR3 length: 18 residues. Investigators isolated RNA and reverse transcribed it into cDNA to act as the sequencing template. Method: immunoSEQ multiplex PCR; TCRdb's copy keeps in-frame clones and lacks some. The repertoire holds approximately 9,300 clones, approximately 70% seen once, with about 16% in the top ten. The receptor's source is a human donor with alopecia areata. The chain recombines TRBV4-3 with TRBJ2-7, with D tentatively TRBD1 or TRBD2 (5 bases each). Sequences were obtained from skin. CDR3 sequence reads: CASSQDKVTVDGAYEQYF. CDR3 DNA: TGCGCCAGCAGCCAAGATAAGGTGACAGTTGACGGGGCCTACGAGCAGTACTTC.